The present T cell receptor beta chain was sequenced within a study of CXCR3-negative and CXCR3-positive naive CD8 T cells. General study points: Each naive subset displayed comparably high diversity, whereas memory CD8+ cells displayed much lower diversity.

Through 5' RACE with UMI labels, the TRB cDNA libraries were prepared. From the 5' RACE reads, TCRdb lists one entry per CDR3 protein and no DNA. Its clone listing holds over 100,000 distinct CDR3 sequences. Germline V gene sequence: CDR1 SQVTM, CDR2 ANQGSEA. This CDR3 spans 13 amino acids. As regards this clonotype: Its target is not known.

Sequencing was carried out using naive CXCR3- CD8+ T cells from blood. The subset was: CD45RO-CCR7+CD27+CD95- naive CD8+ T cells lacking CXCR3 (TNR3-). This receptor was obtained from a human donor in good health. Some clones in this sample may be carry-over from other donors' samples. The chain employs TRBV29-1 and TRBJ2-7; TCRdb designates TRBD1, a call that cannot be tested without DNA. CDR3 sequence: CSVEGQVNYEQYF.